These 3 T cell receptor beta chains were sequenced from one sample in a study of cytomegalovirus exposure and HLA in healthy donors. The PCR was carried out with 60 Vbeta primers and 13 Jbeta primers. Assay used: immunoSEQ multiplex PCR; TCRdb lists only in-frame clones, some missing. The table records around 250,000 clones, about 90% of them present only once. What was sequenced was PBMCs. The receptors come from a girl aged 2-10 years in good health and CMV-seronegative.

The chain couples TRBV5-5 to TRBJ2-7, with 7 bases that match TRBD2. The CDR3 loop spans 14 amino acids. With V trimmed by 3 bases and J by 2 bases, 5 bases remained unmatched. Germline lookup yields CDR1 SGHKS and CDR2 YYEKEE (reference sequence). The CDR3 DNA is TGTGCCAGCAGCTCGGACGGGGGGACCTACGAGCAGTACTTC. This sequence encodes CASSSDGGTYEQYF.

This clone appeared once. V gene TRBV5-1 combines with J gene TRBJ1-3; D unresolved. The V end was cut by 0 bases, the J end by 3 bases, with 4 bases between. The CDR3 runs 13 residues. Germline CDR1 SGHRS, CDR2 YFSETQ. The CDR3 coding sequence is TGCGCCAGCAGCTTGGCAGGTGGAAACACCATATATTTT. This translates into CASSLAGGNTIYF. Supplemented by reference TRBV5-1 and TRBJ1-3, the full variable domain reads KAGVTQTPRYLIKTRGQQVTLSCSPISGHRSVSWYQQTPGQGLQFLFEYFSETQRNKGNFPGRFSGRQFSNSRSEMNVSTLELGDSALYLCASSLAGGNTIYFGEGSWLTVV.

J is TRBJ2-3 and V is TRBV19; the match to TRBD2 covers 8 bases. The V segment lost 5 bases and the J segment 1 base; nucleotides outside the gene matches: 5. This CDR3 has 15 residues. CDR1 and CDR2 (germline): LNHDA, SQIVND (reference sequence). CDR3: CASSESGGGTDTQYF. Written as DNA, the CDR3 is TGTGCCAGTAGTGAGAGCGGGGGAGGCACAGATACGCAGTATTTT.